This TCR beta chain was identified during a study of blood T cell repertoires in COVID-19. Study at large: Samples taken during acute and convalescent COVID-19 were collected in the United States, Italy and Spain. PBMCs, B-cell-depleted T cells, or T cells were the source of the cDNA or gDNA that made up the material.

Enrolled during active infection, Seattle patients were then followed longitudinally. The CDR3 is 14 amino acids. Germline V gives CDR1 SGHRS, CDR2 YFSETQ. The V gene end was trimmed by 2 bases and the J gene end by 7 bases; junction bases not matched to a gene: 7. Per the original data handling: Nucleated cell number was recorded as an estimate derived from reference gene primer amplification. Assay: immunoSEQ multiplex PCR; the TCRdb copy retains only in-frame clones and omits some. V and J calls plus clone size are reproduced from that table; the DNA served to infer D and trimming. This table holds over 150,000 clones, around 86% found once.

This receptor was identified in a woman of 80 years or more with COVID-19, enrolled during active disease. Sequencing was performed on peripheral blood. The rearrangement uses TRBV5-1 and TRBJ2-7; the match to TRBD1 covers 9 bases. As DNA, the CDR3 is TGCGCCAGCAGCTTCCGGGACAGGGCTGGTGAGCAGTACTTC. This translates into CASSFRDRAGEQYF.